This T cell receptor beta chain derives from a study of T-cell memory formation after mild COVID-19. TCRdb re-analysed the 5' RACE reads in MiXCR, keeping a single row per CDR3 protein. Of about 110,000 distinct CDR3 sequences in the sample, about 15% were seen once. Trimming took 5 bases from V and 7 from J; bases not matched to a gene: 6. The CDR3 length is 14 residues. This clonotype was detected only a few times. The material sequenced was PBMCs or a T cell subset sorted from them (not recorded which). The V gene is TRBV12-3 or TRBV12-4, the J gene TRBJ2-1; 9 nucleotides align to TRBD1. The TCR was taken from an adult woman who had mild COVID-19 (a few samples of this study predate the infection). Cell type and time point are not known. For the CDR3, the DNA is TGTGCCAGCAGTCAAGGGACAGGGTTAAATGAGCAGTTCTTC. This encodes CASSQGTGLNEQFF.